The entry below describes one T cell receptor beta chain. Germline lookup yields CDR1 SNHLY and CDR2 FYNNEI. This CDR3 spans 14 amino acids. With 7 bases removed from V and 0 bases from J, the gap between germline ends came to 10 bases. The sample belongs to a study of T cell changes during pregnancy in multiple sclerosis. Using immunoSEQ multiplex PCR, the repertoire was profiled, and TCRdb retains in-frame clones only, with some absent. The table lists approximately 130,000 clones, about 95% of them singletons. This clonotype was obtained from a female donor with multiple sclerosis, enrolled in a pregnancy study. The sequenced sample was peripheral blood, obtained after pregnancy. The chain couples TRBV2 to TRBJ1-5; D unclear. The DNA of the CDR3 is TGTGCCAGCAAGTTTACAGATAGCAATCAGCCCCAGCATTTT. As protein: CASKFTDSNQPQHF. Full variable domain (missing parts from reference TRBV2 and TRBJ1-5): EPEVTQTPSHQVTQMGQEVILRCVPISNHLYFYWYRQILGQKVEFLVSFYNNEISEKSEIFDDQFSVERPDGSNFTLKIRSTKLEDSAMYFCASKFTDSNQPQHFGDGTRLSIL.